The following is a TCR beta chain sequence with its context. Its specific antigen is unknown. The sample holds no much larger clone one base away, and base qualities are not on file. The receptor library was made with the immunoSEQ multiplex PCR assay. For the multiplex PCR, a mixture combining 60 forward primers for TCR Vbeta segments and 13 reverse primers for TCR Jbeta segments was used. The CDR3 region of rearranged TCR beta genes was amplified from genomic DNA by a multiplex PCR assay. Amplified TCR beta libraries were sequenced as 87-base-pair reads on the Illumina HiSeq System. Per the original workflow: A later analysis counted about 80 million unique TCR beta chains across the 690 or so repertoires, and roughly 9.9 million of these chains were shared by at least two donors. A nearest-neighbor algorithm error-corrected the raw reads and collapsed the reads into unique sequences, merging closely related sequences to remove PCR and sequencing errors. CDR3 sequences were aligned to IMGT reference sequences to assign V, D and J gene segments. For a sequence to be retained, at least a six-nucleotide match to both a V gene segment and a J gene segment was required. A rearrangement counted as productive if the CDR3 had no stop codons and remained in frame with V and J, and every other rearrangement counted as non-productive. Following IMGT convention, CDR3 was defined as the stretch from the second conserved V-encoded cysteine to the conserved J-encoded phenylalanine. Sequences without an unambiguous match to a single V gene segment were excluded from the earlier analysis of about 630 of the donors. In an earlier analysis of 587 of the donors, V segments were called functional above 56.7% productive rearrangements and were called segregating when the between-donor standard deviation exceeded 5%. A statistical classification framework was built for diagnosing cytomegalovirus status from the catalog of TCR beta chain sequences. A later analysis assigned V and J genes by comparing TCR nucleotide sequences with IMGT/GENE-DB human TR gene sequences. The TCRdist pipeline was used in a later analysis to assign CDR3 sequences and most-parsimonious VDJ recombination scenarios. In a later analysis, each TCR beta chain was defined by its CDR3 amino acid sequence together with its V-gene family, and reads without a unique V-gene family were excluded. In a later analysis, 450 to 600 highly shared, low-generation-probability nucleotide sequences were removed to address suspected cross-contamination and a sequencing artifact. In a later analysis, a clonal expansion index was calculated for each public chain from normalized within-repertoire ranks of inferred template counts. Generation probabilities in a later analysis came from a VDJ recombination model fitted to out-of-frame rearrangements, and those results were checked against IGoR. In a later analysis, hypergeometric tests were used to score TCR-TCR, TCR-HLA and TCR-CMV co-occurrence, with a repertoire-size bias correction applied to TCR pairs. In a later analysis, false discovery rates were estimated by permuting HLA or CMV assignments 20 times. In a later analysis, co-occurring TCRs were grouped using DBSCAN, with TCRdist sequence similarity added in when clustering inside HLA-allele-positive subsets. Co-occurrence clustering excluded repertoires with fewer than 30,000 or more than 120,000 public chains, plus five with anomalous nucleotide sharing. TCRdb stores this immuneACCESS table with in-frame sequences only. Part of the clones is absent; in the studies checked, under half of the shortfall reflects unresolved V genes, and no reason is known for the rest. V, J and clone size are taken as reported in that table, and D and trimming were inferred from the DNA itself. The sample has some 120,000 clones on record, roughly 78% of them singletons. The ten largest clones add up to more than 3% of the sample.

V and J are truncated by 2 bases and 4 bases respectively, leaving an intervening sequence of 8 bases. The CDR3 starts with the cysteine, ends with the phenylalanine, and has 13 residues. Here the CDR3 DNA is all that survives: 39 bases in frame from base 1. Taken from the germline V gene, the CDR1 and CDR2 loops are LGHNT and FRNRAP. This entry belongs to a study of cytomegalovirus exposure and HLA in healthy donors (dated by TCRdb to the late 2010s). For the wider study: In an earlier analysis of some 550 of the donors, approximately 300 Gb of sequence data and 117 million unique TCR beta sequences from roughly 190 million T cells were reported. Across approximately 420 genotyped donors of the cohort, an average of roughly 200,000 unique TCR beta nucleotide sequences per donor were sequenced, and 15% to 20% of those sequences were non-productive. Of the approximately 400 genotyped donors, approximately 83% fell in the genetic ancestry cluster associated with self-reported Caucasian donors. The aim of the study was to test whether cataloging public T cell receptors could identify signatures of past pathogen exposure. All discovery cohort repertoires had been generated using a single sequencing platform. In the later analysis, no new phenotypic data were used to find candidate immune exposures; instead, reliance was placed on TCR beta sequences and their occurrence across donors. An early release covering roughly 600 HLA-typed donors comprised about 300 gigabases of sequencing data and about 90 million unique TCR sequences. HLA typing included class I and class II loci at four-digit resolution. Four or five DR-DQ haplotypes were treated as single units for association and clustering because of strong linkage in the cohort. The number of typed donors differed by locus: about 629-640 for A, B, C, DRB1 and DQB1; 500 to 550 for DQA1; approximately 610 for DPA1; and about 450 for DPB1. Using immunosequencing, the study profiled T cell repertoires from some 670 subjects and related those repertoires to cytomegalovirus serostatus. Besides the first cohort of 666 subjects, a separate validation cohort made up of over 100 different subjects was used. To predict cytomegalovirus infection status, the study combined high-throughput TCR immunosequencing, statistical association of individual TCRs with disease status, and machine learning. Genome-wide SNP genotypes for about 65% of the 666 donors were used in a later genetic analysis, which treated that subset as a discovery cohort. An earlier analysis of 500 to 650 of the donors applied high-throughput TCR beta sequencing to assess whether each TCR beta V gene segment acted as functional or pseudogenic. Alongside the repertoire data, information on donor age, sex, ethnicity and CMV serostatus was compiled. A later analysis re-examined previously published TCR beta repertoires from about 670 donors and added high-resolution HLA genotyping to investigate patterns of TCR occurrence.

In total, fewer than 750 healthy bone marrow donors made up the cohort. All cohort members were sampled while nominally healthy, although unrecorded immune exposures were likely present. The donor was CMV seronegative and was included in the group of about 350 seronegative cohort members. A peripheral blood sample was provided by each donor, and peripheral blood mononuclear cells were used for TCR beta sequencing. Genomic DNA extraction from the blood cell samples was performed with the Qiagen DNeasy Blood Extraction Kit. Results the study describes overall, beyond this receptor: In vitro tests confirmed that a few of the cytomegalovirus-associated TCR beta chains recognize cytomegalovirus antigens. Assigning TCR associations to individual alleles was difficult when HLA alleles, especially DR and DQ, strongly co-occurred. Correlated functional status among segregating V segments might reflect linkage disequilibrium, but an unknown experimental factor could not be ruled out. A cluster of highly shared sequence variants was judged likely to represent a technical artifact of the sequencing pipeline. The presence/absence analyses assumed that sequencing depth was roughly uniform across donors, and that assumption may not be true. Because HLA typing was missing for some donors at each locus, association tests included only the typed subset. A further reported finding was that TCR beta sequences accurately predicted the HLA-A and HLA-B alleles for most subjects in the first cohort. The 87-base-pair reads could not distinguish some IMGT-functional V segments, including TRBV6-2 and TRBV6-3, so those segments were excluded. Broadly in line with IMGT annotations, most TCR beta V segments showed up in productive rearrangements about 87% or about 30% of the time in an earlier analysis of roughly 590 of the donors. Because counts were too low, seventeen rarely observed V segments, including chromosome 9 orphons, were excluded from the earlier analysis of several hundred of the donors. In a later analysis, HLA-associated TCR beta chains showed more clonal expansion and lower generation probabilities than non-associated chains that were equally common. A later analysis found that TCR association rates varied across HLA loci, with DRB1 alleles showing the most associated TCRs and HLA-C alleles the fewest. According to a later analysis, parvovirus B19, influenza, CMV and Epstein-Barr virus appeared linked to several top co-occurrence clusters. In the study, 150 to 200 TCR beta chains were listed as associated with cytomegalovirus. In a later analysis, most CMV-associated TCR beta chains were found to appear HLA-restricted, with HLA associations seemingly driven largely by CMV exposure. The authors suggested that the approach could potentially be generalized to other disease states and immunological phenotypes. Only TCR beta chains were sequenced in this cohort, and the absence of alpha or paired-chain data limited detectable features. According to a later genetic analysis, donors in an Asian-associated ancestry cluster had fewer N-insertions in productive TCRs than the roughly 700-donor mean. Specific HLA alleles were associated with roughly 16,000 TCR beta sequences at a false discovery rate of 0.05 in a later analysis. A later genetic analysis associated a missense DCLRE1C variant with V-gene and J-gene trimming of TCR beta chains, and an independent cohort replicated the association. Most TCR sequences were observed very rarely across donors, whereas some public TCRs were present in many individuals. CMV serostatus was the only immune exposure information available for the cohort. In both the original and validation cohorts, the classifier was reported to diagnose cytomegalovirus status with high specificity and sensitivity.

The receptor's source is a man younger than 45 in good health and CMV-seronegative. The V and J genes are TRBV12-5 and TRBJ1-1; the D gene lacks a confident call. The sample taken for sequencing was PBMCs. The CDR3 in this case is CASGLSPGTEAFF. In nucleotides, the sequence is TGTGCTAGTGGTTTGTCGCCGGGCACTGAAGCTTTCTTT.